This TCR beta chain was observed in a study of shared clonotypes between healthy human individuals. Findings and caveats of the study: Clonotype sharing among donors was thought likely to change with sequencing depth. In contrast to clonotypes shared by all four donors, non-shared clonotypes had lower generation probabilities. Only blood was sampled; tissue repertoires likely differ.

Only in-frame clones appear in the TCRdb table, and some are missing; sequencing was by immunoSEQ multiplex PCR. This table holds 2 million to 2.5 million clones, just over 90% found once. With regard to this clone: As yet, its antigen is unknown.

This receptor was obtained from a man between 18 and 29 years old in good health. Some clones in this sample may be carry-over from other donors' samples. The material sequenced was naive CD4+ T cells from PBMCs. Subset defined: CD45RA+ positively selected.

In nucleotides, the CDR3 is TGTGCCAGCAGTCGCGGACTCGACCGATACGAGCAGTACTTC. As protein: CASSRGLDRYEQYF. The chain links TRBV6-5 to TRBJ2-7; D possibly corresponds to TRBD2 (5 bases). This CDR3 comprises 14 residues. The germline V gene encodes CDR1 MNHEY and CDR2 SVGAGI. V was shortened by 5 bases and J by 4 bases, with 15 bases between the two germline ends.